Each of the 27 T cell receptor beta chains below was sequenced from the same sample in a study of control samples from healthy donors and cancer patients. Assay: immunoSEQ multiplex PCR; the TCRdb copy retains only in-frame clones and omits some. The repertoire includes under 150,000 clones, approximately 86% of them detected once, and 8.7% sits in the top ten. The specimen sequenced was blood. The source of these receptors is a woman aged 25 to 39 in good health.

The chain is built from TRBV18 and TRBJ1-1; D might be TRBD1 (5 bases). Germline V gene data show CDR1 as KGHSH and CDR2 as LQKENI. Between the trimmed V and J ends, which lost 5 bases and 1 base, there was a span of 8 bases. The CDR3 extends over 13 amino acids. CDR3 in amino acids: CASSSTENTEAFF. The CDR3 DNA follows: TGTGCCAGCTCATCGACAGAGAACACTGAAGCTTTCTTT.

This clone was observed a single time. V gene TRBV5-6 combines with J gene TRBJ2-3; no definite D call. V was clipped by 1 base and J by 6 bases, with 18 bases between them. The CDR3 totals 16 residues. Per germline, CDR1 SGHDT and CDR2 YYEEEE. In DNA form, the CDR3 reads TGTGCCAGCAGCTTGAACGTCCGGCCCGGCGGCGATACGCAGTATTTT. This gives the protein CASSLNVRPGGDTQYF.

The chain links TRBV19 to TRBJ1-4; D uncertain. V lost 6 bases, J lost 2 bases, and 16 bases lay in between. Germline-derived CDR1 and CDR2 are LNHDA and SQIVND (reference sequence). This CDR3 region has 16 residues. This CDR3 is CASRKSNIQTNEKLFF. CDR3 in DNA: TGTGCCAGTAGGAAATCGAATATACAGACTAATGAAAAACTGTTTTTT. Filled out from reference TRBV19 and TRBJ1-4, the complete variable domain reads DGGITQSPKYLFRKEGQNVTLSCEQNLNHDAMYWYRQDPGQGLRLIYYSQIVNDFQKGDIAEGYSVSREKKESFPLTVTSAQKNPTAFYLCASRKSNIQTNEKLFFGSGTQLSVL.

The rearrangement links TRBV10-3 to TRBJ2-3; 11 bases fit TRBD2. The J segment lost 2 bases and the V segment lost 2 bases, leaving 3 bases of the junction unmatched. This CDR3 spans 16 amino acids. CDR1 ENHRY and CDR2 SYGVKD come from the germline V gene. For the CDR3, the DNA is TGTGCCATCAGTGAGGGACTAGCGGGTATCACAGATACGCAGTATTTT. Protein sequence: CAISEGLAGITDTQYF.

The chain couples TRBV9 to TRBJ2-3; D unresolved. This CDR3 contains 13 residues. In germline, CDR1 is SGDLS, CDR2 YYNGEE. Trimming shortened V by 3 bases and J by 2 bases, and 7 bases separated the two germline ends. CDR3 sequence (DNA): TGTGCCAGCAGCGACTGGGCCACAGATACGCAGTATTTT. Its translation: CASSDWATDTQYF.

This chain joins TRBV11-2 and TRBJ1-4; D unclear. This CDR3 contains 14 residues. Germline-derived CDR1 and CDR2 are SGHAT and FQNNGV. Trimming pared 0 bases from V and 8 bases from J, leaving 10 bases between. CDR3 in amino acids: CASSLDRDREKLFF. The CDR3 DNA reads TGTGCCAGCAGCTTAGATCGGGATAGGGAAAAACTGTTTTTT.

In nucleotides, the CDR3 is TGTGCCAGTGGAACGGGACAGGGGGAGACCCAGTACTTC. It specifies CASGTGQGETQYF. The rearrangement joins TRBV7-3 to TRBJ2-5; 10 bases align to TRBD1. V dropped 9 bases and J dropped 5; count of bases not matched to a gene: 6. CDR1 is SGHTA and CDR2 is FQGTGA in the germline V gene. The CDR3 contains 13 residues.

The gene calls are TRBV6-5 and TRBJ2-7, with 8 nucleotides matching TRBD2. Germline lookup yields CDR1 MNHEY and CDR2 SVGAGI. V lost 7 bases and J lost 5; bases outside the gene matches: 7. The CDR3 has 13 residues. CDR3 nucleotides: TGTGCCAGCAAGCGGGAGAGTACCCACGAGCAGTACTTC. It translates to CASKRESTHEQYF.

The chain links TRBV19 to TRBJ1-1; perhaps TRBD1 as D (6 bases). The V end was cut by 4 bases, the J end by 6 bases, with 6 bases between. The CDR3 extends over 11 amino acids. Germline loops: CDR1 LNHDA, CDR2 SQIVND (reference sequence). The CDR3 DNA follows: TGTGCCAGTAGTAACAGGGCTGAAGCTTTCTTT. Translation: CASSNRAEAFF.

The chain uses TRBV2 and TRBJ2-5; 8 bases fit TRBD1. The CDR3 spans 13 residues. Per germline, CDR1 SNHLY and CDR2 FYNNEI. Trimming at V came to 9 bases and at J to 7 bases, leaving 10 bases not matched to a gene. CDR3 coding DNA: TGTGCCAGTAACTCCGGGACAGGAGGGACCCAGTACTTC. Protein sequence: CASNSGTGGTQYF.

V and J are TRBV6-5 and TRBJ1-2; D gene uncertain. This CDR3 is 12 amino acids long. Germline V CDR1 and CDR2: MNHEY, SVGAGI. V dropped 6 bases and J dropped 0 bases, with 5 bases sitting between them. The CDR3 DNA follows: TGTGCCAGCAGGGTTGCTAACTATGGCTACACCTTC. Translated, it gives CASRVANYGYTF.

The chain couples TRBV19 to TRBJ2-5; D possibly matches TRBD1 or TRBD2 (5 bases each). The CDR3 length is 16 residues. V dropped 3 bases and J dropped 5 bases, with 19 bases sitting between them. The germline V gene has CDR1 LNHDA and CDR2 SQIVND (reference sequence). The chain's CDR3 is CASSIGDPGHKETQYF. The CDR3 DNA reads as TGTGCCAGTAGTATCGGCGATCCGGGGCACAAGGAGACCCAGTACTTC.

Written as DNA, the CDR3 is TGTGCCAGCTCACACGACAGGGGGCGCTGGGAGACCCAGTACTTC. Amino acid sequence: CASSHDRGRWETQYF. V gene TRBV18 combines with J gene TRBJ2-5, with 10 positions matching TRBD1. Unmatched junction bases numbered 7, after V lost 4 bases and J lost 5 bases. This CDR3 is 15 amino acids long. Germline V CDR1 and CDR2: KGHSH, LQKENI.

V and J are TRBV29-1 and TRBJ2-5; D possibly corresponds to TRBD2 (6 bases). From germline, CDR1 is SQVTM and CDR2 ANQGSEA. The CDR3 length is 13 residues. V shed 3 bases and J shed 1 base, with 9 bases lying between them. DNA for the CDR3: TGCAGCGTTGATAAGCGGGCCCAAGAGACCCAGTACTTC. Translating gives CSVDKRAQETQYF.

The chain uses TRBV6-5 and TRBJ1-5; D is undetermined. CDR1 and CDR2 (germline): MNHEY, SVGAGI. V was shortened by 6 bases and J by 7 bases, with 16 bases between the two germline ends. CDR3 length equals 14 residues. CDR3 sequence: CASSLRTGGQPQHF. CDR3 sequence (DNA): TGTGCCAGCAGCCTACGGACGGGCGGGCAGCCCCAGCATTTT.

This chain joins TRBV5-1 and TRBJ2-3; 9 nucleotides line up with TRBD2. The V segment lost 2 bases and the J segment 4 bases; nucleotides outside the gene matches: 5. Germline-derived CDR1 and CDR2 are SGHRS and YFSETQ. The CDR3 extends over 15 amino acids. CDR3 nucleotides: TGCGCCAGCAGCTTTAGCGGGAGACCGGCAGATACGCAGTATTTT. Protein product: CASSFSGRPADTQYF.

The chain joins TRBV6-1 to TRBJ2-7, with a weak D call TRBD1 (6 bases). Trimming stripped 7 bases from V and 2 bases from J, with 15 bases between. This CDR3 contains 14 residues. Germline lookup yields CDR1 MNHNS and CDR2 SASEGT. In nucleotides, the CDR3 is TGTGCCAGCACCGATGACAGGTCAACCTACGAGCAGTACTTC. Translated, it gives CASTDDRSTYEQYF.

This chain connects TRBV25-1 to TRBJ1-1, with D unresolved. The length of the CDR3 is 14 residues. The ends were cut back, 6 bases at V and 2 bases at J, with 13 bases in the middle. Per germline, CDR1 MGHDK and CDR2 SYGVNS. CDR3 coding DNA: TGTGCCAGCAGCTTGACCCCGGGCAACACTGAAGCTTTCTTT. It codes for CASSLTPGNTEAFF. The whole variable domain, remainder taken from reference TRBV25-1 and TRBJ1-1, is EADIYQTPRYLVIGTGKKITLECSQTMGHDKMYWYQQDPGMELHLIHYSYGVNSTEKGDLSSESTVSRIRTEHFPLTLESARPSHTSQYLCASSLTPGNTEAFFGQGTRLTVV.

The chain carries TRBV11-3 and TRBJ1-1; D is uncertain. Trimming removed 0 bases from V and 8 bases from J, with 16 bases in between. The CDR3 has 15 residues. Germline CDR1 SGHNT, CDR2 YENEEA. In DNA, the CDR3 is TGTGCCAGCAGCTTAGATTTGTTCCGGGGAAGGGAAGCTTTCTTT. This translates into CASSLDLFRGREAFF.

V and J are TRBV6-5 and TRBJ1-6; 9 bases fit TRBD1. The germline gives CDR1 MNHEY, CDR2 SVGAGI. Trimming took 4 bases from V and 5 from J; bases not matched to a gene: 3. This CDR3 has 15 amino acids. The CDR3 sequence is CASSWTGVNNSPLHF. Written as DNA, the CDR3 is TGTGCCAGCAGTTGGACAGGGGTAAATAATTCACCCCTCCACTTT.

This clone was seen once. V is TRBV19 and J is TRBJ2-2, with 8 positions matching TRBD1. The CDR3 is 14 amino acids. Germline loops: CDR1 LNHDA, CDR2 SQIVND (reference sequence). J gave up 9 bases and V 3 bases, and 6 bases lay outside the gene matches. The CDR3 DNA reads as TGTGCCAGTAGTATCAGCAGGGGGCTAAGGGAGCTGTTTTTT. It yields the protein CASSISRGLRELFF.

The V gene is TRBV5-1, the J gene TRBJ1-2; tentatively, D is TRBD1 (6 bases). CDR3 length: 16 residues. V was shortened by 3 bases and J by 4 bases, with 19 bases between the two germline ends. Germline CDR1 SGHRS, CDR2 YFSETQ. In DNA, the CDR3 is TGCGCCAGCAGCTACGTTGTCGACAGGCCCTTCTATGGCTACACCTTC. Residues: CASSYVVDRPFYGYTF. Full variable domain (outside the CDR3, taken from reference TRBV5-1 and TRBJ1-2): KAGVTQTPRYLIKTRGQQVTLSCSPISGHRSVSWYQQTPGQGLQFLFEYFSETQRNKGNFPGRFSGRQFSNSRSEMNVSTLELGDSALYLCASSYVVDRPFYGYTFGSGTRLTVV.

The chain carries TRBV19 and TRBJ1-1; perhaps TRBD1 as D (5 bases). From germline, CDR1 is LNHDA and CDR2 SQIVND (reference sequence). V dropped 2 bases and J dropped 0 bases, with 13 bases sitting between them. CDR3 length: 16 amino acids. The CDR3 DNA reads TGTGCCAGTAGTATACAAACGACAGCCATGAACACTGAAGCTTTCTTT. It specifies CASSIQTTAMNTEAFF. Full variable domain (rest looked up from reference TRBV19 and TRBJ1-1): DGGITQSPKYLFRKEGQNVTLSCEQNLNHDAMYWYRQDPGQGLRLIYYSQIVNDFQKGDIAEGYSVSREKKESFPLTVTSAQKNPTAFYLCASSIQTTAMNTEAFFGQGTRLTVV.

The genes are TRBV18 and TRBJ1-6; perhaps TRBD1 as D (5 bases). Germline V gene sequence: CDR1 KGHSH, CDR2 LQKENI. This CDR3 has 15 amino acids. The V end was cut by 6 bases, the J end by 10 bases, with 19 bases between. CDR3 sequence (DNA): TGTGCCAGCTCCAGGGAAGGCCTAGGGAGGTCACCCCTCCACTTT. Its protein is CASSREGLGRSPLHF.

The CDR3 reads CASSETDRASEKLFF. The CDR3 nucleotides are TGTGCCAGCAGTGAAACGGACAGGGCTAGTGAAAAACTGTTTTTT. This chain joins TRBV2 and TRBJ1-4; 8 positions agree with TRBD1. Looked up from germline, CDR1 is SNHLY and CDR2 is FYNNEI. V trimming: 2 bases; J trimming: 7 bases; junction bases outside the gene matches: 6. This CDR3 contains 15 residues.

The chain uses TRBV6-1 and TRBJ2-2; tentative D call: TRBD1 (5 bases). The CDR3 contains 17 residues. The ends were cut back, 2 bases at V and 1 base at J, with 14 bases in the middle. Looked up from germline, CDR1 is MNHNS and CDR2 is SASEGT. The CDR3 protein is CASSESPGWGNTGELFF. The CDR3 nucleotides read TGTGCCAGCAGTGAAAGCCCAGGGTGGGGGAACACCGGGGAGCTGTTTTTT.

Only one count was recorded for this clone. The V gene is TRBV6-5, the J gene TRBJ2-7; perhaps TRBD1 as D (5 bases). Germline V gene lookup returns CDR1 MNHEY and CDR2 SVGAGI. Between the trimmed V and J ends, which lost 2 bases and 2 bases, there was a span of 10 bases. This CDR3 region has 14 residues. The CDR3 nucleotides read TGTGCCAGCAGTTACGACAGAAGGACCTACGAGCAGTACTTC. Translation: CASSYDRRTYEQYF.